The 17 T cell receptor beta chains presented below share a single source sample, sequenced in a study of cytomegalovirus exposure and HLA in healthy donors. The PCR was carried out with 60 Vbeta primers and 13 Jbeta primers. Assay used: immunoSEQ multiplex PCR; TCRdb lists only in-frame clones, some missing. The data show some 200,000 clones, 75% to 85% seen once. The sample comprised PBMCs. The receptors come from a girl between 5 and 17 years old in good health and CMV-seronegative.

As DNA, the CDR3 is TGTGCCATCAACACCGCTAGCGGGGGATCCTACGAGCAGTACTTC. This translates into CAINTASGGSYEQYF. The V gene is TRBV28, the J gene TRBJ2-5; 10 bases agree with TRBD2. The J call may be incorrect, as the DNA end agrees better with TRBJ2-7. CDR3 length: 15 residues. Per the germline V gene, CDR1 is MDHEN and CDR2 is SYDVKM.

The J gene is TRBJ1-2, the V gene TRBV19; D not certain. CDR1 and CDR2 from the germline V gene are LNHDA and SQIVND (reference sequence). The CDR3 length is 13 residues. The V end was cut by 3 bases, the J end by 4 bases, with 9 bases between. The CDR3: CASSIGGSYGYTF. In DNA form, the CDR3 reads TGTGCCAGTAGTATCGGCGGCTCCTATGGCTACACCTTC.

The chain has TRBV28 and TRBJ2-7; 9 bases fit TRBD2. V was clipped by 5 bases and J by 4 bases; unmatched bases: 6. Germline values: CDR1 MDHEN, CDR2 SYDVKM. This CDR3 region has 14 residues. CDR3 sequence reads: CASSGPAGGYEQYF. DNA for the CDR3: TGTGCCAGCAGTGGACCAGCGGGGGGTTACGAGCAGTACTTC.

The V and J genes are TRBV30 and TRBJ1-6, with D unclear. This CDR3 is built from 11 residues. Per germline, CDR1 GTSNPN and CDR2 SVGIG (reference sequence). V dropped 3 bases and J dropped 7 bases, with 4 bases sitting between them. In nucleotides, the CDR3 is TGTGCCTGGAGACGGAATTCACCCCTCCACTTT. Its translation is CAWRRNSPLHF.

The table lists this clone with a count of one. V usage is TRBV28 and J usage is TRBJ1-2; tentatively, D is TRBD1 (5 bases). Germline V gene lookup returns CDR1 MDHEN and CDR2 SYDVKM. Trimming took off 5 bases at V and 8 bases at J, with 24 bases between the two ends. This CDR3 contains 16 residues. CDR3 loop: CASSRRARGSFRGYTF. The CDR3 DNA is TGTGCCAGCAGTCGCCGGGCCCGGGGGTCATTCCGGGGCTACACCTTC.

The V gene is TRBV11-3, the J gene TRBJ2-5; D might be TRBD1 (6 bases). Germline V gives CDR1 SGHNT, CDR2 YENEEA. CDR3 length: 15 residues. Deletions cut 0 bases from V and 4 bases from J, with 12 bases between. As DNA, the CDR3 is TGTGCCAGCAGCTTAGATTCAGGGGCCGGAGAGACCCAGTACTTC. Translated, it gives CASSLDSGAGETQYF.

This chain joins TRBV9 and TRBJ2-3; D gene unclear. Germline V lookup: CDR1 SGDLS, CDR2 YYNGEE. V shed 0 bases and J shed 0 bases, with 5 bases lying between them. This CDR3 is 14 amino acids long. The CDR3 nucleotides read TGTGCCAGCAGCGTAGATCCGAGCACAGATACGCAGTATTTT. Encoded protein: CASSVDPSTDTQYF.

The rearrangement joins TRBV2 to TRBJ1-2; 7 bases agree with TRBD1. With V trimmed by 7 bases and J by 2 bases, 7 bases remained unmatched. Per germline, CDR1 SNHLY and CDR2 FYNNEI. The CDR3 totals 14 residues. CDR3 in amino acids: CASTQQGPNYGYTF. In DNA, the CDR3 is TGTGCCAGCACCCAACAGGGGCCCAACTATGGCTACACCTTC.

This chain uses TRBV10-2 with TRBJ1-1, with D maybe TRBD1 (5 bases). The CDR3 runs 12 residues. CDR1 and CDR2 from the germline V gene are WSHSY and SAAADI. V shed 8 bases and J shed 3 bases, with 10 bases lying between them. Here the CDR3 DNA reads TGCGCCAGCTCGACGGGGGACACTGAAGCTTTCTTT. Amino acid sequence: CASSTGDTEAFF.

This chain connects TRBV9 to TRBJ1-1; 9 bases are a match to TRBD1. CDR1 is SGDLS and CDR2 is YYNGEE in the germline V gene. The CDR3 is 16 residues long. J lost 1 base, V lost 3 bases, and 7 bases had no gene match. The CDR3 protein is CASSAGQGSTNTEAFF. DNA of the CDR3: TGTGCCAGCAGCGCTGGACAGGGGAGTACGAACACTGAAGCTTTCTTT.

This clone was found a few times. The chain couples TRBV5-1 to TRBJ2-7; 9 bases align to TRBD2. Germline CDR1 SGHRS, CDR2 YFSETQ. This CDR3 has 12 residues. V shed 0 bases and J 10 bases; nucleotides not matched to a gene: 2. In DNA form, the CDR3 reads TGCGCCAGCAGCTTGGTAGCGGGAGACCAGTACTTC. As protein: CASSLVAGDQYF. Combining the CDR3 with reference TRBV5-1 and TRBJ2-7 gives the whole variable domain KAGVTQTPRYLIKTRGQQVTLSCSPISGHRSVSWYQQTPGQGLQFLFEYFSETQRNKGNFPGRFSGRQFSNSRSEMNVSTLELGDSALYLCASSLVAGDQYFGPGTRLTVT.

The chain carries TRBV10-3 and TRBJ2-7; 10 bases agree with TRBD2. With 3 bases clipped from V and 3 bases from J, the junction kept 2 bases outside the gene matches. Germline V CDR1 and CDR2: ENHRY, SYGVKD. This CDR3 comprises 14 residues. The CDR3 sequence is CAISEGLAVYEQYF. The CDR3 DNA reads TGTGCCATCAGTGAAGGACTAGCGGTCTACGAGCAGTACTTC.

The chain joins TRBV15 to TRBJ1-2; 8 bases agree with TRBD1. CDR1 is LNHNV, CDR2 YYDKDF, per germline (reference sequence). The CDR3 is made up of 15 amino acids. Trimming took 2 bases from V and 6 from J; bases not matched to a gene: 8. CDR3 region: CATSRRTGSSNGYTF. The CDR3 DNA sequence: TGTGCCACCAGCAGACGGACAGGGTCCTCCAATGGCTACACCTTC.

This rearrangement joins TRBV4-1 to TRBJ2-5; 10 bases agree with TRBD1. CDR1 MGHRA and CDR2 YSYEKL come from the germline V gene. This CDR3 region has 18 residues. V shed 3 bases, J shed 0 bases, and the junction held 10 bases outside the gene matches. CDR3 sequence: CASSHPGQGRKYQETQYF. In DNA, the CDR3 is TGCGCCAGCAGCCATCCGGGACAGGGGAGAAAGTACCAAGAGACCCAGTACTTC.

In DNA, the CDR3 is TGTGCCAGCAGCAAAATAAGCAGACAGGGGGCAGAAGAGACCTACGAGCAGTACTTC. Encoded protein: CASSKISRQGAEETYEQYF. The rearrangement joins TRBV21-1 to TRBJ2-7; TRBD1 reflects the table's D call only, with no check against the DNA. TRBV21-1 is recorded as a pseudogene. The CDR3 has 19 amino acids.

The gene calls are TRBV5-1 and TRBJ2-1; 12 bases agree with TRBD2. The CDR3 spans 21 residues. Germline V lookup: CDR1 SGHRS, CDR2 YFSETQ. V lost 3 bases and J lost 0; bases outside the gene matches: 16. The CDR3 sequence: CASSYPTGTSGLPSSYNEQFF. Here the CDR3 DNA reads TGCGCCAGCAGCTACCCGACCGGGACTAGCGGGCTGCCGAGCTCCTACAATGAGCAGTTCTTC.

The DNA for the CDR3 is TGTGCCAGCAGTTTAAGGGGAGAGACCCAGTACTTC. Encoded protein: CASSLRGETQYF. The J gene is TRBJ2-5, the V gene TRBV27; possibly TRBD1 for D (5 bases). The V gene lost 2 bases and the J gene lost 4 bases, with 5 bases spanning the gap. This CDR3 contains 12 residues. Germline V lookup: CDR1 MNHEY, CDR2 SMNVEV (reference sequence).